These 15 T cell receptor beta chains came from one sample sequenced in a study of T-cell reconstitution after alpha-beta-depleted transplantation in children. The authors prepared the TCRbeta library with unique molecular identifiers. From the PCR reads, TCRdb called clonotypes with MiXCR, one entry per CDR3 protein. The table records about 980,000 distinct CDR3 sequences, under 30% of them present only once. The specimen comprised PBMCs, mostly from graft donor cells, sampled 360 days after TCRalphabeta/CD19-depleted stem cell transplant. The receptors shown here come from a boy in the first two years of life who had a stem cell transplant for SCID, so the T cells may come from the graft donor.

The sample holds many counts of this clonotype. V and J are TRBV5-1 and TRBJ2-2; 11 nucleotides line up with TRBD2. Trimming cost V 2 bases and J 1 base; bases outside gene matches: 1. Germline V lookup: CDR1 SGHRS, CDR2 YFSETQ. The CDR3 extends over 16 amino acids. CDR3: CASSFLAGGNTGELFF. CDR3 nucleotide sequence: TGCGCCAGCAGCTTCCTAGCGGGGGGGAACACCGGGGAGCTGTTTTTT. Filled out from reference TRBV5-1 and TRBJ2-2, the complete variable domain reads KAGVTQTPRYLIKTRGQQVTLSCSPISGHRSVSWYQQTPGQGLQFLFEYFSETQRNKGNFPGRFSGRQFSNSRSEMNVSTLELGDSALYLCASSFLAGGNTGELFFGEGSRLTVL.

The chain recombines TRBV3-1 with TRBJ2-1; 9 bases agree with TRBD2. With 5 bases clipped from V and 9 bases from J, the junction kept 17 bases outside the gene matches. Germline CDR1 is LGHDT and CDR2 is YNNKEL (reference sequence). CDR3 size: 17 residues. The CDR3 bases are TGTGCCAGCAGCATTTTACCGGGGGGACTAGCCGGGGGTGAGCAGTTCTTC. Translated: CASSILPGGLAGGEQFF.

The chain uses TRBV9 and TRBJ2-7; the match to TRBD1 covers 12 bases. The CDR3 is 16 residues long. V lost 4 bases and J lost 7; bases outside the gene matches: 12. CDR1 and CDR2 from the germline V gene are SGDLS and YYNGEE. Here the CDR3 reads CASSPVGTGGFGEQYF. DNA for the CDR3: TGTGCCAGCAGCCCCGTAGGGACAGGGGGCTTCGGGGAGCAGTACTTC.

This chain uses TRBV27 with TRBJ2-7, with a tentative D call TRBD1 (6 bases). The CDR3 has 16 amino acids. From germline, CDR1 is MNHEY and CDR2 SMNVEV (reference sequence). Between the trimmed V and J ends, which lost 3 bases and 0 bases, there was a span of 15 bases. The CDR3 loop is CASSFSTGTVSYEQYF. In DNA form, the CDR3 reads TGTGCCAGCAGTTTTAGTACAGGGACCGTCTCCTACGAGCAGTACTTC.

This chain uses TRBV6-1 with TRBJ2-2; 10 bases are shared with TRBD2. After removal of 5 bases from V and 5 bases from J, the junction contained 11 bases not matched to a gene. Germline CDR1 and CDR2: MNHNS and SASEGT. The CDR3 has 17 residues. CDR3 protein: CASSKRGGGTETGELFF. The CDR3 DNA reads as TGTGCCAGCAGTAAGCGGGGGGGCGGGACGGAGACCGGGGAGCTGTTTTTT.

This clonotype has just a few counts. This chain connects TRBV6-2 or TRBV6-3 to TRBJ2-7, with D perhaps matching TRBD2 (7 bases). V lost 4 bases and J 4 bases, leaving 14 bases between the germline ends. The CDR3 contains 14 residues. Germline CDR1 MNHEY, CDR2 SVGEGT. The CDR3 DNA follows: TGTGCCAGCAGTTTGGGGGGGCCGGTTTACGAGCAGTACTTC. Translated: CASSLGGPVYEQYF.

Only a few counts were recorded for this clonotype. The chain recombines TRBV11-2 with TRBJ2-1; 12 bases agree with TRBD2. CDR1 is SGHAT, CDR2 FQNNGV, per germline. Losses at the gene ends were 2 bases for V and 1 base for J; bases not matched to a gene: 6. This CDR3 spans 18 amino acids. The CDR3 sequence is CASSLLAGGLISYNEQFF. In nucleotides, the CDR3 is TGTGCCAGCAGCTTACTAGCGGGGGGGCTTATATCCTACAATGAGCAGTTCTTC.

The rearrangement links TRBV5-1 to TRBJ1-2, with D hard to call. From germline, CDR1 is SGHRS and CDR2 YFSETQ. The CDR3 has 13 amino acids. Trimming removed 0 bases at V and 8 bases at J, with 11 bases between. CDR3 amino acids: CASSLAARQGYTF. In DNA, the CDR3 is TGCGCCAGCAGCTTGGCGGCGCGACAAGGCTACACCTTC.

The rearrangement joins TRBV5-4 to TRBJ2-1; 12 nucleotides line up with TRBD1. J lost 6 bases, V lost 0 bases, and 4 bases had no gene match. The germline V gene encodes CDR1 SGHNT and CDR2 YYREEE (reference sequence). CDR3 length equals 16 residues. Written as DNA, the CDR3 is TGTGCCAGCAGCTTGGCGGGACAGGGGGCGCGCAATGAGCAGTTCTTC. Translating gives CASSLAGQGARNEQFF.

This clonotype occurred a few times. CDR3 DNA sequence: TGTGCCAGCAGCTCCTGGACAGGGGGCTTGTCCAAAAACATTCAGTACTTC. Translated, it gives CASSSWTGGLSKNIQYF. The chain joins TRBV5-6 to TRBJ2-4; 11 bases are a match to TRBD1. The CDR3 is made up of 17 amino acids. Trimming removed 3 bases from V and 2 bases from J; junction bases left unmatched: 7. Germline V gene data show CDR1 as SGHDT and CDR2 as YYEEEE.

This clonotype showed up just a few times. The chain employs TRBV18 and TRBJ2-7, with 8 bases aligning to TRBD1. V shed 8 bases, J shed 2 bases, and the junction held 8 bases outside the gene matches. There are 14 residues in the CDR3. The germline CDR1 and CDR2 sequences are KGHSH and LQKENI. The DNA for the CDR3 is TGTGCCAGCCACGACAGGGGCCAAACCTACGAGCAGTACTTC. Amino acid sequence: CASHDRGQTYEQYF.

Only a few counts were recorded for this clonotype. V gene TRBV11-2 combines with J gene TRBJ1-4; no clear D. Germline loops: CDR1 SGHAT, CDR2 FQNNGV. Trimming cost V 1 base and J 3 bases, with 12 bases left between them. This CDR3 comprises 16 residues. This chain's CDR3 is CASSLVPRLANEKLFF. As DNA, the CDR3 is TGTGCCAGCAGCTTAGTCCCGAGGTTGGCTAATGAAAAACTGTTTTTT.

The rearrangement links TRBV19 to TRBJ2-3; the match to TRBD2 covers 10 bases. This CDR3 has 14 residues. Germline-derived CDR1 and CDR2 are LNHDA and SQIVND (reference sequence). V shed 7 bases, J shed 6 bases, and the junction held 7 bases outside the gene matches. As DNA, the CDR3 is TGTGCCAGTAAGGAGCGGGGGGGCTGGGATACGCAGTATTTT. Translated: CASKERGGWDTQYF.

This clonotype was counted between two and nine times. The chain has TRBV4-1 and TRBJ2-3; D is uncertain. CDR1 MGHRA and CDR2 YSYEKL come from the germline V gene. The V end lost 0 bases, the J end lost 0 bases, and 7 bases lay between the germline ends. The CDR3 totals 15 residues. CDR3 residues: CASSQEHVSTDTQYF. The CDR3, as DNA: TGCGCCAGCAGCCAAGAACACGTAAGCACAGATACGCAGTATTTT.

This chain uses TRBV27 with TRBJ1-5; D is perhaps TRBD1 (6 bases). The CDR3 length is 18 residues. Germline assignment: CDR1 MNHEY and CDR2 SMNVEV (reference sequence). V dropped 6 bases and J dropped 0 bases, with 21 bases sitting between them. The CDR3, as DNA: TGTGCCAGCAGACTCGACAGGACCCTGGAATATAGCAATCAGCCCCAGCATTTT. Its translation is CASRLDRTLEYSNQPQHF.